This T cell receptor (beta chain) was identified during a study of T cells in Graves' hyperthyroidism and ophthalmopathy. The investigators amplified TCR beta CDR3 regions from RNA transcripts. First-round RT-PCR of the TCR CDR3 relied on the HTBI primer set. One entry per CDR3 protein results from TCRdb running MiXCR on the multiplex PCR reads. The data show around 240,000 distinct CDR3 sequences, less than 15% seen once. Germline V gene lookup returns CDR1 SGHRS and CDR2 YFSETQ. Trimming pared 1 base from V and 2 bases from J, leaving 12 bases between. This CDR3 spans 15 amino acids. This chain links TRBV5-1 with TRBJ2-5, with unresolved D. Sample: blood. This clonotype originated in a woman aged 40 to 50 with Graves' hyperthyroidism that later progressed to Graves' ophthalmopathy. CDR3 DNA sequence: TGCGCCAGCAGCTTGTTGGGTGGGCAGCAAGAGACCCAGTACTTC. It encodes CASSLLGGQQETQYF.